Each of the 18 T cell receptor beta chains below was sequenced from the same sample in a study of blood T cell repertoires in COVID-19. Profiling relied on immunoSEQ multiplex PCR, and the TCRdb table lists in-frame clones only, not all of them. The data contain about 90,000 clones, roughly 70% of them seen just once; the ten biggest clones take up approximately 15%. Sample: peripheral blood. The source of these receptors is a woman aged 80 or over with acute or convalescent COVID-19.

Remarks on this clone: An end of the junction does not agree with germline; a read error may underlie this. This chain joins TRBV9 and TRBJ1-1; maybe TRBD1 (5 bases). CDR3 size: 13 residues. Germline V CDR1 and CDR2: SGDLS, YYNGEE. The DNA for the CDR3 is TGTGCCACCAGCCAAGGGGCCAACACTGAAGCTTTCTTT. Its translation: CATSQGANTEAFF. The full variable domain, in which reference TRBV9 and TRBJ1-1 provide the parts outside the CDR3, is DSGVTQTPKHLITATGQRVTLRCSPRSGDLSVYWYQQSLDQGLQFLIQYYNGEERAKGNILERFSAQQFPDLHSELNLSSLELGDSALYFCATSQGANTEAFFGQGTRLTVV.

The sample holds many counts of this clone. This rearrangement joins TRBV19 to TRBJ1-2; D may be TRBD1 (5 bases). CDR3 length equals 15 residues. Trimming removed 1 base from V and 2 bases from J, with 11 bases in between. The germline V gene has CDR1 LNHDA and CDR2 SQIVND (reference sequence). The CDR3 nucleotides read TGTGCCAGTAGTATAGCGGTCAGGGTAAACTATGGCTACACCTTC. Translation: CASSIAVRVNYGYTF.

The CDR3 coding sequence is TGTGCCAGCAGCCAATCCCGCGGGACAGGTGAAGCTTTCTTT. Translation: CASSQSRGTGEAFF. The V gene is TRBV3-1 (or the pseudogene TRBV3-2), the J gene TRBJ1-1; 8 nucleotides match TRBD1. Germline V gives CDR1 LGHDT, CDR2 YNNKEL (reference sequence). V dropped 2 bases and J dropped 7; count of bases not matched to a gene: 6. The CDR3 runs 14 residues.

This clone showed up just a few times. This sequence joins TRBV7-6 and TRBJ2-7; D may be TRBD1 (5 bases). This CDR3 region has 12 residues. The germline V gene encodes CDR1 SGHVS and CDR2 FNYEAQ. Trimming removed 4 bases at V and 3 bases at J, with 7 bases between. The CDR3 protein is CASSSTVYEQYF. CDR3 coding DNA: TGTGCCAGCAGCTCGACAGTCTACGAGCAGTACTTC.

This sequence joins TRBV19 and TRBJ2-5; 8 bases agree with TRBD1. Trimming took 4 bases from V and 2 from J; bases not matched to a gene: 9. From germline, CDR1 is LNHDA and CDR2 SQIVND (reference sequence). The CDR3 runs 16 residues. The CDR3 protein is CASSRQGQGVQETQYF. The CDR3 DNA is TGTGCCAGTAGTAGACAGGGGCAGGGGGTTCAAGAGACCCAGTACTTC.

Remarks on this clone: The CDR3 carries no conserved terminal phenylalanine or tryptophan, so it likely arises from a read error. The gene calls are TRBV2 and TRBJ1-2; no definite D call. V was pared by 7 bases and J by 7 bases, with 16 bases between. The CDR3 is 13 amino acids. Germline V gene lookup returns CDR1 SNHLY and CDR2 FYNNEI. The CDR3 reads CASTPAEGSGYTL. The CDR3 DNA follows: TGTGCCAGCACCCCAGCGGAGGGCAGTGGCTACACCCTC.

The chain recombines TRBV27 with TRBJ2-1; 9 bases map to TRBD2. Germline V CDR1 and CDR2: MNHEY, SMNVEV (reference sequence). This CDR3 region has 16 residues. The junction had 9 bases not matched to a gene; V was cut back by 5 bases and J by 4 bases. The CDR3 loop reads CASSPTGLARYNEQFF. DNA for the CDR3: TGTGCCAGCAGTCCAACCGGACTAGCGCGATACAATGAGCAGTTCTTC.

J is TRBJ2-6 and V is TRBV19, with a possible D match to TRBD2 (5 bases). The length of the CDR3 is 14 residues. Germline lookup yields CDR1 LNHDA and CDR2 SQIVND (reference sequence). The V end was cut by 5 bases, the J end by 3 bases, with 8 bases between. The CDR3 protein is CASSAGDGANVLTF. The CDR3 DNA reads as TGTGCCAGTAGTGCGGGTGATGGGGCCAACGTCCTGACTTTC.

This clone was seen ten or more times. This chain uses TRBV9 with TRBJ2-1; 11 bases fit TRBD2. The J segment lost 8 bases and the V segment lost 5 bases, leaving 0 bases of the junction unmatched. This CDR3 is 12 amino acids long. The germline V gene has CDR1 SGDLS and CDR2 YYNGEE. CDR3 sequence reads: CASRGLADEQFF. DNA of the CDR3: TGTGCCAGCAGGGGACTAGCGGATGAGCAGTTCTTC.

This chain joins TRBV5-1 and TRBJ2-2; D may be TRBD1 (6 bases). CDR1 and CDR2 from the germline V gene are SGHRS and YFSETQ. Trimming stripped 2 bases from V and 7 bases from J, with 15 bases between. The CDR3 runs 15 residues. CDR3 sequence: CASSLGAGDGGELFF. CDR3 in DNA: TGCGCCAGCAGCTTAGGGGCAGGGGACGGCGGGGAGCTGTTTTTT.

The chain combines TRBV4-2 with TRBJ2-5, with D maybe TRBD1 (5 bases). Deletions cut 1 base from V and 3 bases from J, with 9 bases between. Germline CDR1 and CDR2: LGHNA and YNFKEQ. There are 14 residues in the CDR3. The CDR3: CASSQGQREETQYF. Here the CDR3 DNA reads TGTGCCAGCAGCCAAGGACAGAGAGAAGAGACCCAGTACTTC.

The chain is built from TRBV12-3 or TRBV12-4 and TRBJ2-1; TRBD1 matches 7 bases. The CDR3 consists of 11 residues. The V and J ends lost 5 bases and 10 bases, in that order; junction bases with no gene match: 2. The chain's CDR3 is CASSMTGEQFF. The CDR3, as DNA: TGTGCCAGCAGTATGACAGGGGAGCAGTTCTTC.

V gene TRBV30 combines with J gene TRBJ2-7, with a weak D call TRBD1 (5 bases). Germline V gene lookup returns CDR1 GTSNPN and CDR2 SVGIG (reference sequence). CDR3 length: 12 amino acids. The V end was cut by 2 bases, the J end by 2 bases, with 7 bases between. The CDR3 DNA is TGTGCCTGGAGTCTGGGGCCCTACGAGCAGTACTTC. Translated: CAWSLGPYEQYF.

This CDR3 reads CASSPQEGYNEQFF. In nucleotides, the CDR3 is TGTGCCAGCTCACCACAGGAGGGTTACAATGAGCAGTTCTTC. This rearrangement joins TRBV18 to TRBJ2-1; weak D call: TRBD2 (6 bases). The CDR3 runs 14 residues. Germline-derived CDR1 and CDR2 are KGHSH and LQKENI. The V gene lost 1 base and the J gene lost 4 bases, with 8 bases spanning the gap.

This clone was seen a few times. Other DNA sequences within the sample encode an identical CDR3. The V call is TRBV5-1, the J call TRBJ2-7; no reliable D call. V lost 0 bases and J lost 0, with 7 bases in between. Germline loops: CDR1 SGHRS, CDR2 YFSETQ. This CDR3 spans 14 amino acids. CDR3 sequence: CASSLGGGSYEQYF. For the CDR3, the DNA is TGCGCCAGCAGCTTGGGCGGCGGCTCCTACGAGCAGTACTTC.

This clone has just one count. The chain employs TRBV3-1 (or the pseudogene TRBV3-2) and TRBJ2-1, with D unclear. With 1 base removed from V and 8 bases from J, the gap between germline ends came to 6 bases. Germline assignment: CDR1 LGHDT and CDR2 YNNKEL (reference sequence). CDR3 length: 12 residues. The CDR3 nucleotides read TGTGCCAGCAGCCAAGTTATCGATGAGCAGTTCTTC. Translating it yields CASSQVIDEQFF.

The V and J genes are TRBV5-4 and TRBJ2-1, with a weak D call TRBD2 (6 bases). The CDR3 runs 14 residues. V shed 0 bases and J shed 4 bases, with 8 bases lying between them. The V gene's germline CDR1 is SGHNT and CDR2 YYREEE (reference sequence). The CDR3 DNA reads TGTGCCAGCAGCTTGGTGGGGGGTTACAATGAGCAGTTCTTC. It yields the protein CASSLVGGYNEQFF.

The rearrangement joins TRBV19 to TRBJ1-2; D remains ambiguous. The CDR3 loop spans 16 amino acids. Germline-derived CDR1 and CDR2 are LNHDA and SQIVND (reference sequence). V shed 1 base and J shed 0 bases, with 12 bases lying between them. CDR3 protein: CASSIGLPKSNYGYTF. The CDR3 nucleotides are TGTGCCAGTAGTATAGGTCTACCGAAATCTAACTATGGCTACACCTTC.